This T cell receptor beta chain was recovered during a study of shared clonotypes between healthy human individuals. As for the study in general: Donors consisted of a couple of women and a few men between 18 and 49.

The assay used deep level. Here immunoSEQ multiplex PCR was the method, and the copy in TCRdb shows in-frame clones only, minus some. This table has 600,000 to 750,000 clones, about 78% appearing once. V lost 2 bases to trimming and J lost 2 bases; unmatched junction nucleotides: 7. The CDR3 is made up of 16 amino acids. The germline gives CDR1 SGHRS, CDR2 YFSETQ. This clone is a singleton in its sample. The TCR was taken from a woman in her 30s in good health. The gene calls are TRBV5-1 and TRBJ2-7, with TRBD2 identical over 10 bases. Sequencing was performed on memory CD4+ T cells sorted from blood. Specified subset: CD45RA-negative fraction. For the CDR3, the DNA is TGCGCCAGCAGCTTAGCAACTAGCGGGACGACCTACGAGCAGTACTTC. This sequence encodes CASSLATSGTTYEQYF.